This is a list of T cell receptor beta chains from one sample in a study of T-cell memory formation after mild COVID-19. TCRdb reprocessed the 5' RACE reads via MiXCR and lists one record per CDR3 protein. The top ten hold over 20% of the sample, which has 300,000 to 400,000 distinct CDR3 sequences, approximately 13% seen once. Material: PBMCs or a T cell subset sorted from them (not recorded which). All receptors derive from a man between 18 and 35 years old who had mild COVID-19 (a few samples of this study predate the infection). Cell type and time point are not known. Both conserved end residues are part of each CDR3. Fields, in order: CDR3 DNA, CDR3 protein, J gene, clone size, D gene, V gene. A D gene is named only where the DNA matches it firmly. The size of a clone is reported for some rows only, either as once, few or many, or as a class for expanded clones.

CDR3 DNA: TGTGCCAGCAGCTTGGGGGGGTGGAACTACAATGAGCAGTTCTTC; CDR3 protein: CASSLGGWNYNEQFF; J gene: TRBJ2-1; clone size: many; D gene: NA; V gene: TRBV5-4
CDR3 DNA: TGTGCCAGCAGCTTAGCGGTACAGGGGTTCGGCGAAAAACTGTTTTTT; CDR3 protein: CASSLAVQGFGEKLFF; J gene: TRBJ1-4; clone size: NA; D gene: TRBD1; V gene: TRBV7-2
CDR3 DNA: TGTGCCAGCAGTGAATTTGGTGGAACTAACTATGGCTACACCTTC; CDR3 protein: CASSEFGGTNYGYTF; J gene: TRBJ1-2; clone size: few; D gene: NA; V gene: TRBV6-1
CDR3 DNA: TGTGCCAGCAGTCACTTACAGGTTGAAGCTTTCTTT; CDR3 protein: CASSHLQVEAFF; J gene: TRBJ1-1; clone size: NA; D gene: NA; V gene: TRBV12-3/TRBV12-4
CDR3 DNA: TGTGCCAGCAGTAGACCGCCCGGACAGGGTTACAATGAGCAGTTCTTC; CDR3 protein: CASSRPPGQGYNEQFF; J gene: TRBJ2-1; clone size: NA; D gene: TRBD1; V gene: TRBV27
CDR3 DNA: TGCAGTGCTAGCATGTCCAGGGTATATGGGGCCAACGTCCTGACTTTC; CDR3 protein: CSASMSRVYGANVLTF; J gene: TRBJ2-6; clone size: many; D gene: NA; V gene: TRBV20-1
CDR3 DNA: TGTGCCAGCAGTCATCATACGGGTACCAGCAATCAGCCCCAGCATTTT; CDR3 protein: CASSHHTGTSNQPQHF; J gene: TRBJ1-5; clone size: NA; D gene: NA; V gene: TRBV6-2/TRBV6-3
CDR3 DNA: TGCGCCAGCAGCTCCGGGACACCCACTTACACTGAGCAGTTCTTC; CDR3 protein: CASSSGTPTYTEQFF; J gene: TRBJ2-1; clone size: few; D gene: NA; V gene: TRBV5-1
CDR3 DNA: TGTGCCAGCAGCCCCCAATGGGGAGTTAACTATGGCTACACCTTC; CDR3 protein: CASSPQWGVNYGYTF; J gene: TRBJ1-2; clone size: few; D gene: NA; V gene: TRBV14
CDR3 DNA: TGTGCCATCAGTGACTATGATAATGAGCAGTTCTTC; CDR3 protein: CAISDYDNEQFF; J gene: TRBJ2-1; clone size: few; D gene: NA; V gene: TRBV10-3
CDR3 DNA: TGTGCCAGCAGCTTAGAGTCAGGGGGCGGCGAGCAGTACTTC; CDR3 protein: CASSLESGGGEQYF; J gene: TRBJ2-7; clone size: many; D gene: TRBD1; V gene: TRBV7-2
CDR3 DNA: TGTGCCACCAGTGATACCCCCCACGTGACAGGTCTAGGGCGCTATAATTCACCCCTCCACTTT; CDR3 protein: CATSDTPHVTGLGRYNSPLHF; J gene: TRBJ1-6; clone size: few; D gene: NA; V gene: TRBV24-1